Below, 18 T cell receptor beta chains from the same sample are listed, as sequenced in a study of T cell responses to AZD1222 COVID-19 vaccine. Only in-frame clones appear in the TCRdb table, and some are missing; sequencing was by immunoSEQ multiplex PCR. The sample holds roughly 120,000 clones, approximately 90% seen once. Material: peripheral blood, obtained 28 days after the second AZD1222 dose. Every receptor here comes from an adult who received the AZD1222 COVID-19 vaccine.

The J gene is TRBJ2-5, the V gene TRBV4-2; D remains ambiguous. The CDR3 length is 15 residues. Germline CDR1 is LGHNA and CDR2 is YNFKEQ. V dropped 1 base and J dropped 2 bases, with 11 bases sitting between them. CDR3 protein: CASSQVPRNQETQYF. CDR3 DNA: TGTGCCAGCAGCCAAGTACCGAGGAATCAAGAGACCCAGTACTTC.

This chain uses TRBV9 with TRBJ2-1, with TRBD2 matching 12 bases. The germline CDR1 and CDR2 sequences are SGDLS and YYNGEE. J gave up 1 base and V 4 bases, and 3 bases lay outside the gene matches. This CDR3 has 16 amino acids. The chain's CDR3 is CASSRLAGESYNEQFF. The CDR3 DNA is TGTGCCAGCAGCAGACTAGCGGGGGAATCCTACAATGAGCAGTTCTTC.

The genes are TRBV24-1 and TRBJ2-6; 10 positions agree with TRBD2. CDR1 is KGHDR, CDR2 SFDVKD, per germline. The CDR3 length is 18 residues. Trimming took 7 bases from V and 1 from J; bases not matched to a gene: 9. The CDR3 DNA follows: TGTGCCACCAGCCGAACAGGGGGACTAGCGTCTGGGGCCAACGTCCTGACTTTC. This sequence encodes CATSRTGGLASGANVLTF.

V and J are TRBV19 and TRBJ2-3; D remains ambiguous. CDR1 LNHDA and CDR2 SQIVND come from the germline V gene (reference sequence). CDR3 length: 16 amino acids. V lost 5 bases to trimming and J lost 2 bases, with 17 bases between them. The CDR3 bases are TGTGCCAGTAGTGAAGGATCACAGCTTGTCACAGATACGCAGTATTTT. Translated: CASSEGSQLVTDTQYF. Variable domain in full (rest from reference TRBV19 and TRBJ2-3): DGGITQSPKYLFRKEGQNVTLSCEQNLNHDAMYWYRQDPGQGLRLIYYSQIVNDFQKGDIAEGYSVSREKKESFPLTVTSAQKNPTAFYLCASSEGSQLVTDTQYFGPGTRLTVL.

V and J are TRBV4-1 and TRBJ1-5; D uncertain. The germline V gene encodes CDR1 MGHRA and CDR2 YSYEKL. Trimming shortened V by 1 base and J by 4 bases, and 8 bases separated the two germline ends. This CDR3 has 14 amino acids. CDR3 in amino acids: CASSQGNGNQPQHF. CDR3 nucleotide sequence: TGCGCCAGCAGCCAAGGAAATGGGAATCAGCCCCAGCATTTT.

The chain combines TRBV7-9 with TRBJ1-2, with 8 bases fitting TRBD1. This CDR3 is 16 amino acids long. Germline V gene sequence: CDR1 SEHNR, CDR2 FQNEAQ (reference sequence). The V and J ends lost 2 bases and 6 bases, in that order; junction bases with no gene match: 11. The CDR3 region has the DNA TGTGCCAGCAGCTTAACTGGGCAGGGGGCGTCTAATGGCTACACCTTC. Its protein is CASSLTGQGASNGYTF.

The V and J genes are TRBV2 and TRBJ2-1; 10 bases line up with TRBD2. The CDR3 has 18 residues. Per the germline V gene, CDR1 is SNHLY and CDR2 is FYNNEI. Unmatched junction bases numbered 17, after V lost 7 bases and J lost 5 bases. The CDR3 is CASTPRRLAGAGDNEQFF. DNA for the CDR3: TGTGCCAGCACCCCCAGGCGCCTAGCGGGAGCAGGCGACAATGAGCAGTTCTTC.

The rearrangement links TRBV28 to TRBJ1-2; no reliable D call. The V and J ends lost 1 base and 0 bases respectively, with 21 bases between them. The CDR3 length is 19 residues. Germline V gives CDR1 MDHEN, CDR2 SYDVKM. The CDR3: CASSLSGIDNEHSNYGYTF. For the CDR3, the DNA is TGTGCCAGCAGTTTATCTGGTATCGACAACGAGCACTCTAACTATGGCTACACCTTC.

This clone was picked up one time. The chain has TRBV27 and TRBJ1-2, with 9 nucleotides matching TRBD1. The germline V gene encodes CDR1 MNHEY and CDR2 SMNVEV (reference sequence). V was clipped by 5 bases and J by 4 bases; unmatched bases: 5. CDR3 length: 14 amino acids. This CDR3 is CASSLTGGGYGYTF. For the CDR3, the DNA is TGTGCCAGCAGTCTAACAGGGGGCGGCTATGGCTACACCTTC.

The CDR3 protein is CASSQGGQPQHF. CDR3 nucleotide sequence: TGTGCCAGTAGCCAGGGGGGGCAGCCCCAGCATTTT. The chain couples TRBV19 to TRBJ1-5, with 7 bases identical to TRBD1. Germline trimming cut 6 bases from V and 7 bases from J; bases unmatched to any gene: 3. This CDR3 region has 12 residues. Per germline, CDR1 LNHDA and CDR2 SQIVND (reference sequence).

The chain links TRBV10-3 to TRBJ1-6; possible D gene TRBD1, 5 bases. The CDR3 totals 15 residues. V was trimmed by 10 bases and J by 2 bases, leaving 15 bases between them. The germline CDR1 and CDR2 sequences are ENHRY and SYGVKD. The CDR3 region has the DNA TGTGCCACCGCAGTGGGGGGTACCTATAATTCACCCCTCCACTTT. This codes for CATAVGGTYNSPLHF.

V is TRBV7-9 and J is TRBJ2-5, with unresolved D. The CDR3 spans 11 residues. Germline V lookup: CDR1 SEHNR, CDR2 FQNEAQ (reference sequence). Trimming removed 5 bases at V and 4 bases at J, with 5 bases between. CDR3 nucleotides: TGTGCCAGCAGCCTTACAGAGACCCAGTACTTC. Translating gives CASSLTETQYF.

The V gene is TRBV3-1 (or the pseudogene TRBV3-2), the J gene TRBJ2-3; tentatively, D is TRBD2 (5 bases). CDR1 and CDR2 from the germline V gene are LGHDT and YNNKEL (reference sequence). Deletions cut 4 bases from V and 4 bases from J, with 15 bases between. This CDR3 contains 15 residues. This CDR3 is CASSPRLIRADTQYF. DNA for the CDR3: TGTGCCAGCAGCCCTCGACTAATAAGGGCAGATACGCAGTATTTT.

The chain carries TRBV7-2 and TRBJ2-2; D unresolved. The CDR3 spans 16 residues. Germline loops: CDR1 SGHTA, CDR2 FQGNSA. Trimming cost V 5 bases and J 7 bases, with 20 bases left between them. This chain's CDR3 is CASSPSLAHVRGELFF. The CDR3 nucleotides are TGTGCCAGCAGCCCGTCTTTAGCTCACGTTCGCGGGGAGCTGTTTTTT.

J is TRBJ1-1 and V is TRBV2; tentative D call: TRBD1 (6 bases). This CDR3 is 15 amino acids long. Germline lookup yields CDR1 SNHLY and CDR2 FYNNEI. With 3 bases removed from V and 1 base from J, the gap between germline ends came to 12 bases. CDR3 coding DNA: TGTGCCAGCAGTGATGTGGGGGCGCAGAACACTGAAGCTTTCTTT. It specifies CASSDVGAQNTEAFF.

V gene TRBV7-3 combines with J gene TRBJ1-2; possible D gene TRBD1, 6 bases. The V gene lost 1 base and the J gene lost 7 bases, with 10 bases spanning the gap. The germline CDR1 and CDR2 sequences are SGHTA and FQGTGA. This CDR3 is 13 amino acids long. CDR3 in amino acids: CASSLNRVFGYTF. For the CDR3, the DNA is TGTGCCAGCAGCTTAAACAGGGTCTTTGGCTACACCTTC.

Here the CDR3 reads CASSSQIIQETQYF. CDR3 nucleotide sequence: TGTGCCAGCAGCTCCCAAATCATACAAGAGACCCAGTACTTC. The chain recombines TRBV7-2 with TRBJ2-5; unclear D gene. The CDR3 is made up of 14 amino acids. The germline V and J ends were trimmed by 4 bases and 2 bases, with 11 bases remaining between them. Germline V lookup: CDR1 SGHTA, CDR2 FQGNSA.

The chain has TRBV7-2 and TRBJ2-2; D perhaps matches TRBD2 (5 bases). This CDR3 comprises 14 residues. Trimming shortened V by 3 bases and J by 3 bases, and 8 bases separated the two germline ends. The V gene's germline CDR1 is SGHTA and CDR2 FQGNSA. In DNA form, the CDR3 reads TGTGCCAGCAGCTTCGGGGTGGACACCGGGGAGCTGTTTTTT. Its protein product is CASSFGVDTGELFF.